One and the same sample provided the 18 T cell receptor beta chains below, sequenced in a study of blood T cells in healthy people across ages. Next came a second PCR, run for about 7 to 12 cycles, which used a sample-barcoded 5' primer along with a J-beta primer mix. Each CDR3 protein gets one entry after TCRdb re-called the 5' RACE reads with MiXCR. Found here are about 590,000 distinct CDR3 sequences, around 31% of them singletons; the top ten hold 15% to 17%. The sample taken for sequencing was blood. Receptor source: a woman of 80 years or more in good health.

This clonotype was counted many times. The rearrangement links TRBV10-3 to TRBJ2-7; the D gene is possibly TRBD1 (5 bases). Trimming removed 8 bases from V and 1 base from J, with 15 bases in between. Germline assignment: CDR1 ENHRY and CDR2 SYGVKD. The CDR3 has 14 residues. CDR3 sequence: CAISSDRSSYEQYF. CDR3 nucleotide sequence: TGTGCCATCTCCTCTGACAGATCGTCCTACGAGCAGTACTTC.

The rearrangement links TRBV5-1 to TRBJ2-1; D is unresolved. Trimming cost V 6 bases and J 2 bases, with 12 bases left between them. Germline CDR1 reads SGHRS; CDR2 reads YFSETQ. The CDR3 covers 14 residues. This CDR3 is CASKEEETYNEQFF. The DNA for the CDR3 is TGCGCCAGCAAAGAGGAAGAGACCTACAATGAGCAGTTCTTC. Full variable domain (missing parts from reference TRBV5-1 and TRBJ2-1): KAGVTQTPRYLIKTRGQQVTLSCSPISGHRSVSWYQQTPGQGLQFLFEYFSETQRNKGNFPGRFSGRQFSNSRSEMNVSTLELGDSALYLCASKEEETYNEQFFGPGTRLTVL.

This clonotype has only one observation. This may come from a read error, since a much larger clone is one base off. The chain employs TRBV4-2 and TRBJ1-4; TRBD1 aligns across 7 bases. The CDR3 sequence is 16 residues long. CDR1 LGHNA and CDR2 YNFKEQ come from the germline V gene. CDR3 bases: TGTGCCAGCAGCCAAAGAACCGGGACAGACAATGAAGAACTGTTTTTT. It translates to CASSQRTGTDNEELFF.

The table lists this clonotype with many counts. The rearrangement uses TRBV6-4 and TRBJ2-3; maybe TRBD2 (5 bases). The CDR3 is made up of 15 amino acids. CDR1 is MRHNA, CDR2 SNTAGT, per germline. V was shortened by 10 bases and J by 0 bases, with 17 bases between the two germline ends. In DNA, the CDR3 is TGTGCCACTTCGATCGGGGTTTCTAGCACAGATACGCAGTATTTT. Protein sequence: CATSIGVSSTDTQYF.

This clonotype was observed at least ten times. The chain recombines TRBV27 with TRBJ2-1; no clear D. CDR1 is MNHEY, CDR2 SMNVEV, per germline (reference sequence). The CDR3 has 14 residues. V dropped 2 bases and J dropped 4 bases, with 9 bases sitting between them. The CDR3 DNA reads TGTGCCAGCAGTTTACCCCCCGCTTACAATGAGCAGTTCTTC. Translation: CASSLPPAYNEQFF.

CDR3 sequence: CASSLGFSGKLFF. In DNA, the CDR3 is TGTGCCAGCAGCTTAGGGTTTTCAGGAAAACTGTTTTTT. V and J are TRBV7-2 and TRBJ1-4; D uncertain. Germline V CDR1 and CDR2: SGHTA, FQGNSA. Trimming shortened V by 1 base and J by 10 bases, and 10 bases separated the two germline ends. This CDR3 region has 13 residues.

This sequence joins TRBV7-9 and TRBJ2-7; the match to TRBD1 covers 10 bases. This CDR3 is 17 amino acids long. Per germline, CDR1 SEHNR and CDR2 FQNEAQ (reference sequence). Unmatched junction bases numbered 11, after V lost 6 bases and J lost 0 bases. The CDR3: CASSSKGQGTTSYEQYF. CDR3 sequence (DNA): TGTGCCAGCAGTTCAAAGGGACAGGGGACAACCTCCTACGAGCAGTACTTC.

This clonotype occurred many times. The CDR3 loop reads CASREVLPGYNEQFF. The CDR3 nucleotides are TGTGCCAGCAGGGAGGTATTACCGGGCTACAATGAGCAGTTCTTC. The chain recombines TRBV12-3 or TRBV12-4 with TRBJ2-1; D is possibly TRBD2 (5 bases). V was clipped by 6 bases and J by 3 bases, with 15 bases between them. This CDR3 region has 15 residues.

This clonotype was seen a handful of times. The chain employs TRBV6-2 or TRBV6-3 and TRBJ2-1, with D hard to call. CDR3 length: 15 residues. Germline V CDR1 and CDR2: MNHEY, SVGEGT. Trimming removed 5 bases from V and 0 bases from J, with 11 bases in between. The CDR3 region is CASSTPEGSYNEQFF. For the CDR3, the DNA is TGTGCCAGCAGTACCCCCGAAGGCTCCTACAATGAGCAGTTCTTC.

The chain joins TRBV28 to TRBJ2-7, with 7 positions matching TRBD2. Trimming removed 6 bases from V and 1 base from J; junction bases left unmatched: 9. The CDR3 has 15 amino acids. Germline lookup yields CDR1 MDHEN and CDR2 SYDVKM. CDR3 bases: TGTGCCAGCAGACAGACGGGGACTACATCCTACGAGCAGTACTTC. This translates into CASRQTGTTSYEQYF.

This clonotype was counted only a few times. It may be a read error: a sequence one base away is much more abundant. This chain links TRBV5-1 with TRBJ2-7, with 14 bases matching TRBD2. CDR1 SGHRS and CDR2 YFSETQ come from the germline V gene. V gave up 2 bases and J gave up 7 bases; unmatched junction bases: 11. CDR3 length: 17 amino acids. The DNA of the CDR3 is TGCGCCAGCAGCTTCGGACTAGCGGGGGGTTATTACAATGAGCAGTACTTC. Translating gives CASSFGLAGGYYNEQYF. The full variable domain, with the rest looked up from reference TRBV5-1 and TRBJ2-7, is KAGVTQTPRYLIKTRGQQVTLSCSPISGHRSVSWYQQTPGQGLQFLFEYFSETQRNKGNFPGRFSGRQFSNSRSEMNVSTLELGDSALYLCASSFGLAGGYYNEQYFGPGTRLTVT.

The V call is TRBV20-1, the J call TRBJ1-1, with 8 nucleotides matching TRBD1. Germline assignment: CDR1 DFQATT and CDR2 SNEGSKA (reference sequence). J gave up 6 bases and V 5 bases, and 5 bases lay outside the gene matches. The CDR3 totals 12 residues. CDR3 nucleotide sequence: TGCAGTGCTGACAGGGGTAGGCCTGAAGCTTTCTTT. Its translation is CSADRGRPEAFF.

The sample holds many counts of this clonotype. V gene TRBV7-9 combines with J gene TRBJ2-1; D is unresolved. CDR3 length: 14 amino acids. CDR1 is SEHNR, CDR2 FQNEAQ, per germline (reference sequence). Trimming stripped 0 bases from V and 5 bases from J, with 8 bases between. This CDR3 is CASSLAPRNNEQFF. The CDR3, as DNA: TGTGCCAGCAGCTTAGCGCCCCGAAACAATGAGCAGTTCTTC.

This clonotype was detected only a few times. The chain carries TRBV7-6 and TRBJ1-3; D not certain. V was cut by 3 bases and J by 0 bases, with 6 bases left in between. CDR3 length: 14 amino acids. CDR1 is SGHVS, CDR2 FNYEAQ, per germline. This chain's CDR3 is CASSLAYSGNTIYF. CDR3 DNA: TGTGCCAGCAGCTTGGCCTACTCTGGAAACACCATATATTTT.

This clonotype was recorded only once. This may be a read error, as it is one base from a much larger clone. CDR3 in amino acids: CSVRDLGTAEAFF. CDR3 in DNA: TGCAGTGTTAGAGACCTCGGGACAGCTGAAGCTTTCTTT. The rearrangement uses TRBV20-1 and TRBJ1-1, with 7 bases fitting TRBD1. The CDR3 runs to 13 residues. CDR1 DFQATT and CDR2 SNEGSKA come from the germline V gene (reference sequence).

In its sample, this clonotype was seen a few times. The chain joins TRBV29-1 to TRBJ2-2; D is uncertain. Germline CDR1 reads SQVTM; CDR2 reads ANQGSEA. The CDR3 totals 13 residues. Between the trimmed V and J ends, which lost 3 bases and 3 bases, there was a span of 8 bases. The CDR3 region has the DNA TGCAGCGTTGAGGGCACCTACACCGGGGAGCTGTTTTTT. Translating gives CSVEGTYTGELFF.

This rearrangement joins TRBV12-3 or TRBV12-4 to TRBJ2-7; D uncertain. The CDR3 spans 12 residues. V was pared by 10 bases and J by 0 bases, with 10 bases between. CDR3 region: CANPRSSYEQYF. As DNA, the CDR3 is TGTGCCAACCCGAGGAGCTCCTACGAGCAGTACTTC.

This clonotype was seen a few times. The V gene is TRBV28, the J gene TRBJ1-2; TRBD1 agrees at 9 bases. This CDR3 spans 15 amino acids. CDR1 MDHEN and CDR2 SYDVKM come from the germline V gene. With 7 bases clipped from V and 2 bases from J, the junction kept 8 bases outside the gene matches. This CDR3 is CASITGGAGNYGYTF. CDR3 DNA sequence: TGTGCCAGCATTACAGGGGGCGCGGGCAACTATGGCTACACCTTC.